The 13 T cell receptor beta chains presented below share a single source sample, sequenced in a study of T cells in Graves' hyperthyroidism and ophthalmopathy. Amplified regions were TCR beta CDR3 sequences from RNA transcripts. HTBI primers drove first-round RT-PCR of the TCR CDR3. TCRdb processed the multiplex PCR reads anew with MiXCR; each CDR3 protein has one entry. This table has 500,000 to 600,000 distinct CDR3 sequences, over 45% appearing once. Material: peripheral blood or thyroid tissue (not recorded which). Every receptor here comes from an adult woman with Graves' disease, either hyperthyroidism or ophthalmopathy (not recorded which).

At least ten counts were recorded for this clonotype. The DNA of the CDR3 is TGTGCCAGCAGTGAGGAGACCAATCAGCCCCAGCATTTT. As protein: CASSEETNQPQHF. V is TRBV2 and J is TRBJ1-5; no clear D gene. Per germline, CDR1 SNHLY and CDR2 FYNNEI. V was clipped by 3 bases and J by 3 bases, with 6 bases between them. The CDR3 consists of 13 residues.

The gene calls are TRBV11-1 and TRBJ2-7; a possible D gene is TRBD2 (6 bases). Trimming took 6 bases from V and 3 from J, leaving 12 bases between them. Germline CDR1 reads SGHAT; CDR2 reads FQDESV (reference sequence). The CDR3 sequence is 13 residues long. The CDR3 DNA follows: TGTGCCAGCAGTCGCCGGGAGTACTACGAGCAGTACTTC. Its translation is CASSRREYYEQYF.

The chain carries TRBV2 and TRBJ2-5; D not certain. The CDR3 totals 13 residues. CDR1 is SNHLY, CDR2 FYNNEI, per germline. The V and J ends lost 2 bases and 5 bases respectively, with 9 bases between them. The DNA for the CDR3 is TGTGCCAGCAGTGAACGCAGCAGGGAGACCCAGTACTTC. Its translation is CASSERSRETQYF.

This clonotype was observed once. The V and J genes are TRBV10-1 and TRBJ1-2; D might be TRBD1 (5 bases). The length of the CDR3 is 17 residues. V was shortened by 2 bases and J by 3 bases, with 19 bases between the two germline ends. The germline gives CDR1 WNHNN, CDR2 SYGVQD (reference sequence). CDR3: CASSEGGWGKGHYGYTF. The CDR3 region has the DNA TGCGCCAGCAGTGAGGGGGGTTGGGGCAAGGGGCACTATGGCTACACCTTC.

This clonotype was observed many times. This sequence joins TRBV29-1 and TRBJ1-6, with D possibly TRBD1 on 5 matching bases. CDR1 is SQVTM and CDR2 is ANQGSEA in the germline V gene. Trimming pared 7 bases from V and 9 bases from J, leaving 16 bases between. This CDR3 is 13 amino acids long. The CDR3: CSAQVGVGSPLHF. The CDR3 bases are TGCAGCGCCCAAGTGGGGGTGGGTTCACCCCTCCACTTT.

This clonotype was observed many times. J is TRBJ1-2 and V is TRBV3-1, with D tentatively TRBD1 (5 bases). This CDR3 contains 11 residues. In germline, CDR1 is LGHDT, CDR2 YNNKEL (reference sequence). V shed 3 bases and J shed 10 bases, with 9 bases lying between them. CDR3 sequence: CASSHRQFYTF. The CDR3 DNA reads as TGTGCCAGCAGCCATCGACAGTTCTACACCTTC.

This clonotype was observed many times. The chain links TRBV12-3 or TRBV12-4 to TRBJ1-4; the D gene is possibly TRBD1 (6 bases). The length of the CDR3 is 12 residues. Trimming took off 6 bases at V and 5 bases at J, with 7 bases between the two ends. The CDR3 region is CASRDSNEKLFF. In nucleotides, the CDR3 is TGTGCCAGCAGGGACAGCAATGAAAAACTGTTTTTT.

This sequence joins TRBV15 and TRBJ1-1; 10 bases fit TRBD1. Germline loops: CDR1 LNHNV, CDR2 YYDKDF (reference sequence). The CDR3 sequence is 15 residues long. Trimming removed 1 base from V and 1 base from J; junction bases left unmatched: 0. The DNA of the CDR3 is TGTGCCACCAGCAGAGGGACAGGGGGGAACACTGAAGCTTTCTTT. It encodes CATSRGTGGNTEAFF.

This clonotype was seen at least ten times. The chain's CDR3 is CASRLDREKLFF. CDR3 in DNA: TGCGCCAGCAGACTCGACAGGGAGAAACTGTTTTTT. The V and J genes are TRBV5-1 and TRBJ1-4; 7 bases are shared with TRBD1. This CDR3 contains 12 residues. Trimming removed 5 bases from V and 11 bases from J; junction bases left unmatched: 6. Germline loops: CDR1 SGHRS, CDR2 YFSETQ.

This chain links TRBV7-3 with TRBJ1-5; D gene unclear. This CDR3 is 13 amino acids long. Germline CDR1 reads SGHTA; CDR2 reads FQGTGA. The CDR3 loop reads CARIVSGNQPQHF. In DNA, the CDR3 is TGTGCTAGAATCGTCAGCGGCAATCAGCCCCAGCATTTT.

This clonotype appeared a few times. The chain carries TRBV9 and TRBJ2-7, with TRBD2 as a possible D gene (6 bases). The V and J ends lost 4 bases and 2 bases respectively, with 13 bases between them. Germline assignment: CDR1 SGDLS and CDR2 YYNGEE. This CDR3 is 14 amino acids long. CDR3 sequence (DNA): TGTGCCAGCAGCTTAGGAGGGGTACCCTACGAGCAGTACTTC. Protein: CASSLGGVPYEQYF.

The table lists this clonotype with many counts. CDR3 sequence: CASSLAEGAGTEAFF. Here the CDR3 DNA reads TGTGCCAGCAGCTTAGCAGAGGGCGCAGGAACTGAAGCTTTCTTT. The chain couples TRBV7-2 to TRBJ1-1; no definite D call. The CDR3 covers 15 residues. The V end was cut by 0 bases, the J end by 5 bases, with 13 bases between. Germline lookup yields CDR1 SGHTA and CDR2 FQGNSA.

This clonotype was seen ten or more times. The chain joins TRBV11-2 to TRBJ2-2, with D possibly being TRBD1 (6 bases). Trimming cost V 1 base and J 2 bases, with 14 bases left between them. Germline V gives CDR1 SGHAT, CDR2 FQNNGV. The CDR3 length is 17 residues. CDR3 sequence reads: CASSLGSWTANTGELFF. CDR3 coding DNA: TGTGCCAGCAGCTTAGGGAGTTGGACAGCTAACACCGGGGAGCTGTTTTTT.